This TCR beta chain was captured by sequencing in a study of OX40 agonist ivuxolimab in advanced cancers. Study in general: Of the patients, three showed partial responses, one with hepatocellular carcinoma and two with cutaneous melanoma. Study-level results: Relative to CD4+, CD8+ T cells held more expanded clones on average.

The CDR3 totals 12 residues. The V end was cut by 8 bases, the J end by 6 bases, with 10 bases between. The germline gives CDR1 SGHTA, CDR2 FQGNSA. TCRdb's table, derived via immunoSEQ multiplex PCR, lists solely in-frame clones and lacks some. Of 60,000 to 70,000 clones in the sample, 70% to 90% were seen once. Of note for this clone: The antigen is not known.

Peripheral blood came from all dose cohorts at three timepoints. V gene TRBV7-2 combines with J gene TRBJ1-4, with unresolved D. This receptor was identified in an adult with an advanced solid tumor such as melanoma, head and neck, liver or kidney cancer. The sample was CD4+ or CD8+ T cells sorted from blood, taken in a trial of the OX40 agonist ivuxolimab. The CDR3 loop reads CASSDRHEKLFF. The CDR3 coding sequence is TGTGCCAGCTCCGACCGGCATGAAAAACTGTTTTTT.